This T cell receptor delta chain was identified in a study of Vδ1+ human thymocytes. Sequences come from RNA converted to cDNA by reverse transcription. CDR3 amplicons came from multiplex PCR with pooled V-gene forward and constant-region reverse primers. TCRdb called clones from the multiplex PCR reads again using CATT. The sample lists over 45,000 delta-chain clones; 15% to 20% were seen once. Points from the study as a whole: Approximately 20% of thymic delta-chain sequences were Vdelta2, with few Vdelta3, unlike blood Vdelta1+ controls. Highly polyclonal TRG and TRD repertoires with Gaussian CDR3 length distributions appeared in thymus.

CDR1 TSWWSYY and CDR2 QGS come from the germline V gene. CDR3 size: 21 residues. With 2 bases clipped from V and 0 bases from J, the junction kept 18 bases outside the gene matches. Alphabeta T cells were depleted, then CD3+ Vdelta1+ Vdelta2- thymocytes were FACS-sorted. This clone was recorded a few times. What it binds is not known. The sequenced material came from Vdelta1+ gamma-delta thymocytes from the thymus. This sample's subset: FACS-sorted CD3+ TCRalphabeta- TCRVdelta1+ TCRVdelta2- thymocytes. The clonotype was recovered from a boy under three years old who had congenital heart surgery. The V call is TRDV1, the J call TRDJ2; 7 bases align to TRDD3. The CDR3 bases are TGTGCTCTTGGGGAAGGGTTGGCCCCCGGGGGATTCTTAACTTTGACAGCACAACTCTTCTTT. Translating it yields CALGEGLAPGGFLTLTAQLFF.